The rows below give T cell receptor beta chains drawn from one sample of a study of blood T cell repertoires in COVID-19. Sequencing was performed with immunoSEQ multiplex PCR; in TCRdb, only in-frame clones are kept and a portion is missing. The sample lists 130,000 to 150,000 clones; more than 70% were seen once. Source material: peripheral blood. The receptors shown here come from a man in his forties or fifties with active or convalescent COVID-19. Each CDR3 is given with its conserved first and last residue. A D gene is named only where the DNA matches it firmly. Only part of the rows carry a size: once, few, many, or a class if the clone is expanded.

V gene	clone size	J gene	D gene	CDR3 DNA	CDR3 protein
TRBV15	NA	TRBJ2-1	NA	TGTGCCACCAGCAGAGGGGTTAGTCTCCGGGACTCCTACAATGAGCAGTTCTTC	CATSRGVSLRDSYNEQFF
TRBV2	NA	TRBJ1-2	NA	TGTGCCAGCTCCCCAGTGCAGGGGAACTATGGCTACACCTTC	CASSPVQGNYGYTF
TRBV28	NA	TRBJ2-7	TRBD1	TGTGCCAGCAGTTCGGGCGGACAGGGCTCCTACGAGCAGTACTTC	CASSSGGQGSYEQYF
TRBV19	NA	TRBJ1-6	NA	TGTGCCAGTAGTACAGGGAACAATTCACCCCTCCACTTT	CASSTGNNSPLHF
TRBV5-6	NA	TRBJ1-3	TRBD1	TGTGCCAGCAGTTTGTCCGGGACAGGGTTCGGAAACACCATATATTTT	CASSLSGTGFGNTIYF
TRBV27	NA	TRBJ1-1	NA	TGTGCCAGCAGTCTACTACGGGGGGGTGACGCTTTCTTT	CASSLLRGGDAFF
TRBV5-1	NA	TRBJ1-6	NA	TGCGCCAGCAGCGGCGGGGATCGTTATAATTCACCCCTCCACTTT	CASSGGDRYNSPLHF
TRBV6-5	once	TRBJ2-2	NA	TGTGCCAGCAGTAACTACAGGGTTGAGGCCGGGGAGCTGTTTTTT	CASSNYRVEAGELFF
TRBV28	once	TRBJ2-7	NA	TGTGCCAGCAGCCCGACAGTGGCCGAGCAGTACTTC	CASSPTVAEQYF
TRBV15	NA	TRBJ2-5	NA	TGTGCCACCAGCAGAGATCCCCCAGGGGATGGAGAGACCCAGTACTTC	CATSRDPPGDGETQYF
TRBV6-5	NA	TRBJ1-1	NA	TGTGCCAGCAGGGGGGGATACCTCATGAACACTGAAGCTTTCTTT	CASRGGYLMNTEAFF
TRBV28	NA	TRBJ1-1	TRBD1	TGTGCCAGCAGCTCTACGACAGGGGGCACTGAAGCTTTCTTT	CASSSTTGGTEAFF
TRBV4-3	once	TRBJ2-5	NA	TGCGCCAGCAGCCAAGAACGTGGAGGGGCAGGGACCCAGTACTTC	CASSQERGGAGTQYF
TRBV18	NA	TRBJ1-5	TRBD1	TGTGCCAGCTCACCACCAGGGACAGAGAATCAGCCCCAGCATTTT	CASSPPGTENQPQHF
TRBV28	NA	TRBJ1-5	TRBD1	TGTGCCAGCAGTTTATGGCCGGGACAGGGGCAGAATCAGCCCCAGCATTTT	CASSLWPGQGQNQPQHF
TRBV3-1/TRBV3-2	NA	TRBJ2-4	TRBD2	TGTGCCAGCAGCCAGGACTTGCCGGGGGGCATTCAGTACTTC	CASSQDLPGGIQYF
TRBV19	NA	TRBJ2-5	TRBD1	TGTGCCAGTAGTTCCGGGACAGCAGAAGAGACCCAGTACTTC	CASSSGTAEETQYF
TRBV9	NA	TRBJ1-6	NA	TGTGCCAGCAGCTCCGGGAGTCGACCCCTCCACTTT	CASSSGSRPLHF
TRBV19	NA	TRBJ1-5	TRBD1	TGTGCCAGTACCTCGGACAGGGCTAGCAATCAGCCCCAGCATTTT	CASTSDRASNQPQHF
TRBV6-6	NA	TRBJ2-3	NA	TGTGCCAGCAATCGCGTAACTAGCACAGATACGCAGTATTTT	CASNRVTSTDTQYF
TRBV19	NA	TRBJ1-5	TRBD1	TGTGCCAGTAGTATAGGGACCTGGGACAGCCATTACAATCAGCCCCAGCATTTT	CASSIGTWDSHYNQPQHF
TRBV18	NA	TRBJ2-1	TRBD2	TGTGCCAGCTCGATTCGTCTAGCGGGAGAGGTGGGCAATGAGCAGTTCTTC	CASSIRLAGEVGNEQFF
TRBV19	NA	TRBJ1-2	NA	TGTGCCAGTAGCCCCACCGGCAGGGCCCACTATGGCTACACCTTC	CASSPTGRAHYGYTF
TRBV19	once	TRBJ1-2	NA	TGTGCCACTCATGGCGGTTATGGCTACACCTTC	CATHGGYGYTF
TRBV28	NA	TRBJ1-5	NA	TGTGCCAGCACCCAAGGGGTAGGTCAGCCCCAGCATTTT	CASTQGVGQPQHF
TRBV24-1	NA	TRBJ2-7	TRBD1	TGTGCCACCAGTGACCCGGGACAGGGTTTCTACGAGCAGTACTTC	CATSDPGQGFYEQYF
TRBV7-2	NA	TRBJ1-2	TRBD1	TGTGCCAGCAGCCCAGAGGGGGCCTATGGCTACACCTTC	CASSPEGAYGYTF
TRBV3-1/TRBV3-2	NA	TRBJ2-3	TRBD1	TGTGCCAGCAGCCAAGGACAGGGACAATTCACAGATACGCAGTATTTT	CASSQGQGQFTDTQYF
TRBV9	NA	TRBJ2-2	TRBD2	TGTGCCAGCGAGCTAGCGGTTAACACCGGGGAGCTGTTTTTT	CASELAVNTGELFF
TRBV7-9	NA	TRBJ2-7	NA	TGTGCCAGCAGCCAAGGACAGTTCCAATTCGCCTACGAGCAGTACTTC	CASSQGQFQFAYEQYF
TRBV3-1/TRBV3-2	NA	TRBJ2-7	TRBD1	TGTGCCAGCAGCCCTATAACAGGGGGCGAGCAGTACTTC	CASSPITGGEQYF
TRBV5-1	NA	TRBJ2-7	TRBD2	TGCGCCAGCAGCTTGAAACTAGCGGGAGGCGAACCTTTCTCCTACGAGCAGTACTTC	CASSLKLAGGEPFSYEQYF
TRBV11-2	NA	TRBJ2-4	TRBD2	TGTGCCAGCAGCTTAACCGTCGCGGGAGGGCCTCAAAACATTCAGTACTTC	CASSLTVAGGPQNIQYF
TRBV28	NA	TRBJ2-5	NA	TGTGCCAGCAGTTTCTCGGAGACCCAGTACTTC	CASSFSETQYF